This record covers a single T cell receptor (beta chain). Its antigen remains undetermined. Nothing much larger sits one base from this clone, and base qualities are not available. Sample treatment or condition, as interpreted from the label and publication: approximately nine-day PBMC culture with coronavirus spike peptide pools or control peptides (ViraFEST assay). To expand antigen-specific T cells with peptide pools and then pick out the expanded clonotypes through TCR sequencing, the study relied on the ViraFEST assay. Positive SARS-CoV-2 PCR tests in the convalescent patients dated from March to December 2020, before Alpha, Beta and Delta variants emerged in the United States. Each well held roughly 2.2 million PBMCs cultured in IMDM containing approximately 5% human AB serum and approximately 9.8 IU/ml IL-2, with approximately 9.2 ug/ml peptide pools added. On days 3 and 7, half of the culture medium was replaced with fresh IL-2-containing medium. After roughly nine days of culture, CD4+ T cells were isolated by negative selection using the EasySep CD4+ T cell isolation kit. PBMCs were separated from whole blood using Ficoll-Paque Plus gradient centrifugation and then either used fresh or cryopreserved at -140C. Each culture condition was generally run in triplicate wells.

The data are from a study of vaccination and CD4 T cells after COVID-19 (dated by TCRdb to between 2021 and 2022). General notes on the study: Convalescent patients had a positive SARS-CoV-2 result on nasal swab PCR, and of these patients, several had mild disease and one had severe disease. The convalescent cohort comprised six males and four females, including two Hispanic individuals, seven Caucasians, two Asians and one multiracial person. Two doses of either the Pfizer-BioNTech BNT162b2 vaccine (n=8) or the Moderna mRNA-1273 vaccine (n=2) were administered to participants. Post-COVID blood samples from convalescent patients were collected a median of roughly 100 days after diagnosis, with a range of 35 to 161 days. Post-vaccine blood samples were taken a median of 72 days after the second vaccine dose, with a range of roughly 13 to 250 days. For stimulating the cultures, overlapping spike peptide pools were used, derived from SARS-CoV-2 as well as from the common cold coronaviruses HCoV-NL63, HCoV-OC43 and HCoV-229E. As controls, cultures received a CEFX viral epitope pool (the positive control), an HIV-1 Nef peptide pool (the negative control), or no peptide at all. In under 13 COVID-19 convalescent patients and 4 infection-naive healthy vaccine recipients, researchers compared the spike-specific CD4+ TCR repertoire from before mRNA vaccination with the repertoire from after. Broader findings and caveats from the paper: Although the median number of SARS-CoV-2-reactive clonotypes went up from some 23 after infection to roughly 40 after vaccination, the increase was not significant. In convalescent patients, a median around 86% of post-vaccine SARS-CoV-2-reactive clones were detected only after vaccination, suggesting vaccine-specific priming. Only a relatively small number of convalescent patients were included in the study, and early timepoints following natural infection were not analyzed. Of the vaccine-specific clones in convalescent patients, 304 of 307, or nearly all, reacted only to SARS-CoV-2 spike and did not cross-react with common cold coronaviruses.

The method was PCR. DNA from cultured CD4+ T cells was subjected to TCR sequencing with the Oncomine TCR Beta short-read assay at the Johns Hopkins FTIC core. The QIAamp micro DNA kit was used to extract genomic DNA from the cultured CD4+ T cells. Oncomine TCR Beta libraries from cultured CD4+ T cells were pooled using unique dual indexes and sequenced on an Illumina iSeq 100. From the authors' description of their analysis: Non-productive sequences were removed, and CDR3s not starting with C, not ending with F or W, or shorter than 7 amino acids were discarded. Antigen-specific clonotypes were identified using the MANAFEST web application through comparison of peptide-stimulated wells with reference and other culture wells. To be called positive, a clone needed an FDR below 0.05, an odds ratio above 5, and a productive frequency above 0.1% in at least two of three replicate wells. Cross-reactive clonotypes were defined as significantly expanded in both SARS-CoV-2 spike wells and at least one common cold coronavirus spike condition. Using R version 3.6.1, CDR3 homology was evaluated through Levenshtein distances (stringdist) along with unrooted phylogenetic trees (ape). TCRdb reanalyzed the raw reads on its own, using fastp at Q25 for trimming and MiXCR for clone calling, and kept in-frame beta chains. Identical CDR3 proteins give one entry, which carries the most common genes and DNA. These V and J calls originate from TCRdb's pipeline instead of the authors' own analysis. The sample table holds about 13,000 distinct CDR3 sequences, of which about 42% were seen once. About a fifth of the sample is taken by the ten largest.

The CDR3, cysteine through phenylalanine, is 15 amino acids long. Solely the CDR3 DNA is kept, with 45 bases framed from the first base. The germline V and J ends show losses of 4 bases and 2 bases respectively, and no gene match explains 5 bases of the junction. The germline V gene sets CDR1 to LGHNA and CDR2 to YNFKEQ. The sample consisted of CD4+ T cells from blood, cultured in vitro, taken before SARS-CoV-2 vaccination. The V and J segments used are TRBV4-2 and TRBJ2-7, and 10 junctional nucleotides match TRBD2. The sequence was obtained from a human donor who had recovered from COVID-19. CDR3 loop: CASSPILAGPYEQYF. The nucleotide sequence is TGTGCCAGCAGCCCGATACTAGCGGGGCCCTACGAGCAGTACTTC.